This T cell receptor (beta chain) originates from a study of cytomegalovirus exposure and HLA in healthy donors. As to this clone: Its cognate antigen is unknown.

Libraries were prepared by immunoSEQ multiplex PCR; TCRdb keeps only in-frame clonotypes and omits some of them. The sample lists 300,000 to 350,000 clones, 70% to 90% occurring once. The V gene's germline CDR1 is ENHRY and CDR2 SYGVKD. This CDR3 spans 13 amino acids. The V gene lost 0 bases and the J gene lost 7 bases, with 7 bases spanning the gap. The donors were in the approximately 120-subject validation cohort; that cohort was separate from the approximately 700-subject first cohort. The study, taken as a whole, reports: Cytomegalovirus-associated TCR beta chains were listed, numbering 150 to 200. It was confirmed in vitro that a few of the CMV-associated chains were specific for CMV antigens.

This chain uses TRBV10-3 with TRBJ1-5; D is perhaps TRBD1 (6 bases). This clonotype originated in a man aged 30 to 39 in good health and CMV-seronegative. Specimen: PBMCs. CDR3 amino acids: CAISESGAQPQHF. As DNA, the CDR3 is TGTGCCATCAGTGAGTCGGGGGCACAGCCCCAGCATTTT.